This T cell receptor beta chain derives from a study of T cells expressing NK-cell markers. Germline V gene lookup returns CDR1 LGHDT and CDR2 YNNKEL (reference sequence). This CDR3 comprises 18 residues. TCRdb re-called the 5' RACE reads; every CDR3 protein appears as one record, without DNA. The sample table includes about 380,000 distinct CDR3 sequences. Study-wide results and limits: CD8+ T cells in roughly six donors included dominant NKG2C+ clonotypes at roughly 1.0-7.0%. These clonotypes additionally ranked first within the CD3+CD56-NKG2C+ fraction of four donors.

To note about this clonotype: The antigen remains unidentified.

This rearrangement joins TRBV3-1 to TRBJ2-3; TCRdb's D call of TRBD2 is untestable without DNA. The receptor was isolated from a man aged 18 to 69 in good health. The sequenced sample consisted of blood T cells: a sorted CD56 or NKG2C T cell subset, CD4+ or CD8+ T cells, or bulk PBMC T cells (not recorded which). Here the CDR3 reads CASSQAPPGAGVTDTQYF.